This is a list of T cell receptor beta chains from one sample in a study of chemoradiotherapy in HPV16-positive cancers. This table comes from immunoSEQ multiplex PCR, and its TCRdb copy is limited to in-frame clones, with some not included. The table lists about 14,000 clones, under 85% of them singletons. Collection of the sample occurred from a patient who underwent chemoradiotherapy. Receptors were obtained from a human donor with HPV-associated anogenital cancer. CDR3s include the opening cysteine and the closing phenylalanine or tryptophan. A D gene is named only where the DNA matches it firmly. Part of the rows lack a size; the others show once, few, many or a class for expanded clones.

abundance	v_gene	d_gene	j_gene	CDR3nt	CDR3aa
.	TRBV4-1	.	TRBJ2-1	TGCGCCAGCAGCCTCCTCCGAGGAGCGGTCTCCTACAATGAGCAGTTCTTC	CASSLLRGAVSYNEQFF
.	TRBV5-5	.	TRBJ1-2	TGTGCCAGCAGTTTTAGACAGCTCTCCTATGGCTACACCTTC	CASSFRQLSYGYTF
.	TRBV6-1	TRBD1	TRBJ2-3	TGTGCCAGCAGTGGATACAGGGGGCAAGATACGCAGTATTTT	CASSGYRGQDTQYF
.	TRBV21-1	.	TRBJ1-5	TGTGCCAGCAGCAGGAGGGGACGGAATCAGCCCCAGCATTTT	CASSRRGRNQPQHF
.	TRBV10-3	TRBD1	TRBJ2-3	TGTGCCATAAACAGGGGACAAGATACGCAGTATTTT	CAINRGQDTQYF
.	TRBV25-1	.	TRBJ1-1	TGTGCCAGCAGCCCCGGCGACAGGTTGAACACTGAAGCTTTCTTT	CASSPGDRLNTEAFF
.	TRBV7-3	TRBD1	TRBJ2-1	TGTGCCAGCAGCCTAACAGGGGACAATGAGCAGTTCTTC	CASSLTGDNEQFF
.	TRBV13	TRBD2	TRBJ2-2	TGTGCCAGCAGCTTAGAAGCGGGAGTTTCCACCGGGGAGCTGTTTTTT	CASSLEAGVSTGELFF
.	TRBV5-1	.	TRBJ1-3	TGCGCCAGCAGCTTGGCGGGGGACCCGCTTGGAAACACCATATATTTT	CASSLAGDPLGNTIYF
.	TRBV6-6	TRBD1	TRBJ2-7	TGTGCCAGCAGATTCGGACAGGGAGCCTACGAGCAGTACTTC	CASRFGQGAYEQYF
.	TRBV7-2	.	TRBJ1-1	TGTGCCAGCAGCTTCGCGGGGCAGGGGAGACGAACTGAAGCTTTCTTT	CASSFAGQGRRTEAFF
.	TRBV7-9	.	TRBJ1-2	TGTGCCAGCCGTGCCGGGGTTCCAGCTAACTATGGCTACACCTTC	CASRAGVPANYGYTF
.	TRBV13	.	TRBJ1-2	TGTGCCGGAGGAACCCGTGGATCCTATGGCTACACCTTC	CAGGTRGSYGYTF
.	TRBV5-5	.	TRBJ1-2	TGTGTCAGCAGCTCCCGGGACGGCTATGGCTACACCTTC	CVSSSRDGYGYTF
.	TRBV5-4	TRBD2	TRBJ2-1	TGTGCCAGCAGCCCAGGTAGCGGGAGGGCGGGGGAGCAGTTCTTC	CASSPGSGRAGEQFF
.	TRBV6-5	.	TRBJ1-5	TGTGCCAGCAGTAACGGGGCAATAGAACCCCAGCATTTT	CASSNGAIEPQHF
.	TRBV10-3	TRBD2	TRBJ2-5	TGTGCCATCAGCTCCGGACTAGCGGGACAAGAGACCCAGTACTTC	CAISSGLAGQETQYF
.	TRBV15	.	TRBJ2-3	TGTGCCACCAGCAGAGACCTCTCGAGGGGCCACACAGATACGCAGTATTTT	CATSRDLSRGHTDTQYF
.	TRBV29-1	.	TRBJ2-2	TGCAGCGTTGGAGGGTTCGGGGAGCTGTTTTTT	CSVGGFGELFF
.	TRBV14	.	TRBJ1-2	TGTGCCAGCAGCCACACCTGGAAGGTTGGGGGCTATGGCTACACCTTC	CASSHTWKVGGYGYTF
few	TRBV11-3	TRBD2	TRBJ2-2	TGTGCCAGCAGCTTAGAGCGATGGCTAGCGGGAGGCCGGGGGACCGGGGAGCTGTTTTTT	CASSLERWLAGGRGTGELFF
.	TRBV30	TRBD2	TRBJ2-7	TGTGCCTGGAGTGTAGATAGCGGGGGACCCTACGAGCAGTACTTC	CAWSVDSGGPYEQYF
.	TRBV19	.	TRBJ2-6	TGTGCCAGTAGTAATTACAGGGCTGGGGCCAACGTCCTGACTTTC	CASSNYRAGANVLTF
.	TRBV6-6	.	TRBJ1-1	TGTGCCAGCAAAGGGGACACTGAAGCTTTCTTT	CASKGDTEAFF
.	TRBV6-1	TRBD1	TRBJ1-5	TGTGCCAGCAGCAACGACAGGGATCAGCCCCAGCATTTT	CASSNDRDQPQHF
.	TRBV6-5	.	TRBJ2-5	TGTGCCAGCAGTTACGTCCCCCGAGAGACCCAGTACTTC	CASSYVPRETQYF
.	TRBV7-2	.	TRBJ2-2	TGTGCCAGCAGCTCCGCCTCCGGGACCTGGGAGCTGTTTTTT	CASSSASGTWELFF
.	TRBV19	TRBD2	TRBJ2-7	TGTGCCAGTAGTATAGCGGGAGGCGCGCACGAGCAGTACTTC	CASSIAGGAHEQYF
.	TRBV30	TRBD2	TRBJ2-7	TGTGCCTGGGGAGGGACTAGCTACGAGCAGTACTTC	CAWGGTSYEQYF